The 10 T cell receptor beta chains listed next were all sequenced from one sample in a study of CD8+ T cells in alopecia areata. In each case, RNA was isolated and then reverse transcribed into cDNA as the sequencing template. Sequenced by immunoSEQ multiplex PCR; TCRdb stores in-frame clones only, minus some. The sample has approximately 12,000 clones; 57% are singletons. Individuals with alopecia areata gave both lesional scalp punch biopsies and peripheral blood for collection. The material sequenced was skin. Every receptor here comes from a human donor with alopecia areata.

The CDR3 spells CASSLPENTEAFF. The DNA of the CDR3 is TGTGCCAGCAGTTTACCGGAGAACACTGAAGCTTTCTTT. This chain joins TRBV28 and TRBJ1-1; D not certain. The V and J ends lost 2 bases and 1 base respectively, with 5 bases between them. The CDR3 contains 13 residues. Germline loops: CDR1 MDHEN, CDR2 SYDVKM.

The chain couples TRBV4-1 to TRBJ2-3; 8 bases fit TRBD2. There are 17 residues in the CDR3. The V segment lost 0 bases and the J segment 2 bases; nucleotides outside the gene matches: 7. From germline, CDR1 is MGHRA and CDR2 YSYEKL. CDR3 region: CASSQDVTAGVTDTQYF. CDR3 coding DNA: TGCGCCAGCAGCCAAGATGTCACAGCGGGGGTCACAGATACGCAGTATTTT.

Of note for this clone: Other DNA sequences in the same sample also yield this CDR3. The chain recombines TRBV11-1 with TRBJ2-3; 7 bases fit TRBD2. Germline V gene data show CDR1 as SGHAT and CDR2 as FQDESV (reference sequence). The CDR3 spans 15 residues. With 5 bases clipped from V and 5 bases from J, the junction kept 10 bases outside the gene matches. The CDR3 region is CASSPRQRGKDTQYF. In DNA form, the CDR3 reads TGTGCCAGCAGCCCCCGCCAGCGGGGTAAAGATACGCAGTATTTT.

The rearrangement uses TRBV4-2 and TRBJ2-7, with 8 bases matching TRBD2. This CDR3 contains 16 residues. The V segment lost 2 bases and the J segment 2 bases; nucleotides outside the gene matches: 8. From germline, CDR1 is LGHNA and CDR2 YNFKEQ. The CDR3 nucleotides read TGTGCCAGCAGCCAACTAGCGGGCGGTCTAACCTACGAGCAGTACTTC. Translation gives CASSQLAGGLTYEQYF.

There are a few counts of this clone. V and J are TRBV27 and TRBJ2-7; possible D gene TRBD1, 6 bases. Germline V gives CDR1 MNHEY, CDR2 SMNVEV (reference sequence). CDR3 length: 16 residues. Trimming took 5 bases from V and 6 from J, leaving 23 bases between them. CDR3 coding DNA: TGTGCCAGCAGTCCAGCTCCGGGACAAGAGGGGCGCGAGCAGTACTTC. Encoded protein: CASSPAPGQEGREQYF.

V and J are TRBV20-1 and TRBJ1-4, with D uncertain. Between the trimmed V and J ends, which lost 8 bases and 7 bases, there was a span of 11 bases. Germline V gene lookup returns CDR1 DFQATT and CDR2 SNEGSKA (reference sequence). This CDR3 region has 11 residues. This CDR3 reads CSSQTSEKLFF. CDR3 bases: TGCAGTTCCCAAACATCTGAAAAACTGTTTTTT.

There are a few counts of this clone. V gene TRBV4-2 combines with J gene TRBJ1-1, with a weak D call TRBD1 (5 bases). V was cut by 6 bases and J by 8 bases, with 19 bases left in between. Germline assignment: CDR1 LGHNA and CDR2 YNFKEQ. The CDR3 has 14 amino acids. This CDR3 is CASSSLWGNSEAFF. In DNA form, the CDR3 reads TGTGCCAGCAGTTCACTATGGGGGAACAGCGAAGCTTTCTTT.

This clone occurred a few times. The genes are TRBV6-1 and TRBJ1-1; 10 bases line up with TRBD1. This CDR3 has 14 amino acids. The germline CDR1 and CDR2 sequences are MNHNS and SASEGT. V shed 5 bases and J 5 bases; nucleotides not matched to a gene: 5. The CDR3 region is CASSWRTGGTEAFF. The DNA for the CDR3 is TGTGCCAGCAGTTGGCGGACAGGGGGGACTGAAGCTTTCTTT.

CDR3 DNA: TGTGCCAGTACTAGCGGGAGGGCCGGGGCCTACGAGCAGTACTTC. Its translation is CASTSGRAGAYEQYF. V is TRBV5-8 and J is TRBJ2-7; 13 bases are a match to TRBD2. The CDR3 covers 15 residues. Germline V gene sequence: CDR1 SGHTS, CDR2 YDEGEE. Germline trimming cut 8 bases from V and 2 bases from J; bases unmatched to any gene: 7.

The rearrangement uses TRBV29-1 and TRBJ2-2; unclear D gene. Trimming took off 7 bases at V and 5 bases at J, with 14 bases between the two ends. CDR3 length: 13 residues. Germline-derived CDR1 and CDR2 are SQVTM and ANQGSEA. The CDR3: CSGRFPGTGELFF. The CDR3 DNA reads TGCAGCGGCAGGTTCCCTGGGACCGGGGAGCTGTTTTTT.